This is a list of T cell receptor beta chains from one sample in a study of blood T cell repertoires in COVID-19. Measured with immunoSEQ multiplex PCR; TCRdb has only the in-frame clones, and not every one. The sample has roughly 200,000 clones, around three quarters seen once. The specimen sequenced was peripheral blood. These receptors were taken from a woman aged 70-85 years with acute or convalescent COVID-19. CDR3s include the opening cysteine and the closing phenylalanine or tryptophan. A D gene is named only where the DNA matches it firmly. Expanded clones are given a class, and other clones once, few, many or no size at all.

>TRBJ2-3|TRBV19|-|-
CASNSYSDTDTQYF
TGTGCCAGTAATTCTTACAGTGACACAGATACGCAGTATTTT
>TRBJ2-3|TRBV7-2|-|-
CASSLQGVYTDTQYF
TGTGCCAGCAGCTTACAAGGGGTTTACACAGATACGCAGTATTTT
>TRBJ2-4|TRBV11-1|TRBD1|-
CASSYRGLAKNIQYF
TGTGCCAGCAGCTACAGGGGGCTGGCCAAAAACATTCAGTACTTC
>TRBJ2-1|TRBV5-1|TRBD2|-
CASSLRTSATNEQFF
TGCGCCAGCAGCTTGAGGACTAGCGCTACCAATGAGCAGTTCTTC
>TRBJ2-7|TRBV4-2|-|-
CASSQALTYEQYF
TGTGCCAGCAGCCAAGCCCTTACCTACGAGCAGTACTTC
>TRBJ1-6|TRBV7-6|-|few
CASSLGGHNSPLHF
TGTGCCAGCAGCTTGGGAGGGCATAATTCACCCCTCCACTTT
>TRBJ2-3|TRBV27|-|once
CASSSIGQRRDTQYF
TGTGCCAGCAGTTCCATAGGACAGCGGCGGGATACGCAGTATTTT
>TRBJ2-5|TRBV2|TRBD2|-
CASSRDYYQETQYF
TGTGCCAGCAGTCGGGACTACTACCAAGAGACCCAGTACTTC
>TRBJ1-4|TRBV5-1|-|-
CASREGGSTNEKLFF
TGCGCCAGCAGGGAGGGTGGGTCGACTAATGAAAAACTGTTTTTT
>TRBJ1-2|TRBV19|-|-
CASSIAPGAGYTF
TGTGCCAGTAGTATCGCTCCGGGAGCTGGCTACACCTTC
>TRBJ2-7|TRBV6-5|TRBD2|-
CASSFFAGEGEQYF
TGTGCCAGCAGTTTCTTCGCGGGAGAAGGCGAGCAGTACTTC
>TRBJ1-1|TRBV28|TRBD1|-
CASSDSQGAAEAFF
TGTGCCAGCAGCGACTCCCAGGGGGCGGCTGAAGCTTTCTTT
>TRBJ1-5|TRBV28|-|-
CASSLKLQPQHF
TGTGCCAGCAGTTTAAAACTACAGCCCCAGCATTTT
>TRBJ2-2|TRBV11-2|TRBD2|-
CASSPGLAGTGELFF
TGTGCCAGCAGCCCCGGACTAGCGGGTACCGGGGAGCTGTTTTTT
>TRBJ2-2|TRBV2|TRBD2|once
CASSERLAGAGELFF
TGTGCCAGCAGTGAACGGCTAGCGGGAGCCGGGGAGCTGTTTTTT
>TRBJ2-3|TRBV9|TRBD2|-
CASSDKAGGTDTQYF
TGTGCCAGCAGCGACAAAGCGGGGGGCACAGATACGCAGTATTTT
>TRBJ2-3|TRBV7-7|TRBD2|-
CASSLGSGRAGGDTQYF
TGTGCCAGCAGCTTAGGGAGCGGGAGGGCCGGGGGAGATACGCAGTATTTT
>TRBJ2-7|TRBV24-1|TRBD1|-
CATSVTGQGTYEQYF
TGTGCCACCAGTGTCACGGGACAGGGGACCTACGAGCAGTACTTC
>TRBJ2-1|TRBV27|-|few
CASPSYNEQFF
TGTGCCAGTCCTTCCTACAATGAGCAGTTCTTC
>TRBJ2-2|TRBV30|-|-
CAWRWDTTRVNTGELFF
TGTGCCTGGAGATGGGACACGACACGTGTGAACACCGGGGAGCTGTTTTTT
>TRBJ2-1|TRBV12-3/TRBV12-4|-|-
CASSRSGGNEQFF
TGTGCCAGCAGTCGATCCGGGGGCAATGAGCAGTTCTTC
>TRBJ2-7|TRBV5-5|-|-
CASSPTTGYEQYF
TGTGCCAGCAGCCCCACGACGGGGTACGAGCAGTACTTC
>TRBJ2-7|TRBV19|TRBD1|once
CASSIVGGSSYEQYF
TGTGCCAGTAGTATCGTAGGGGGCTCATCCTACGAGCAGTACTTC
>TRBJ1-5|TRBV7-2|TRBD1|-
CASSSPGQEIHQHF
TGTGCCAGCAGCTCTCCGGGACAGGAGATTCACCAGCATTTT
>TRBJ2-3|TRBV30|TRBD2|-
CAWSVAGREAQYF
TGTGCCTGGAGTGTTGCGGGGCGGGAGGCGCAGTATTTT
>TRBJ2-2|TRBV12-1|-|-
CASSFAREATGELFF
TGTGCCAGCAGCTTTGCCAGGGAGGCGACCGGGGAGCTGTTTTTT
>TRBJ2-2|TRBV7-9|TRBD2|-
CASSWASGPAGELFF
TGTGCCAGCAGCTGGGCTAGCGGGCCCGCCGGGGAGCTGTTTTTT
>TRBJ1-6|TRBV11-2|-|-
CASSLTSVTGSSYNSPLHF
TGTGCCAGCAGCTTAACTTCTGTTACAGGGAGCTCCTATAATTCACCCCTCCACTTT
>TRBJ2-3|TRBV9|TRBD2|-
CASSVGEGIGTDTQYF
TGTGCCAGCAGCGTAGGGGAGGGGATCGGCACAGATACGCAGTATTTT
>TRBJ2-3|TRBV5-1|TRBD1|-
CASSVDRGGDTQYF
TGCGCCAGCAGCGTTGACAGGGGTGGAGATACGCAGTATTTT
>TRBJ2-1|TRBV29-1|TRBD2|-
CSVEGGSGGYNEQFF
TGCAGCGTTGAAGGCGGTAGCGGGGGATACAATGAGCAGTTCTTC
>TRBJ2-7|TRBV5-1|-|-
CASSLVPEGFYEQYF
TGCGCCAGCAGCTTGGTTCCGGAGGGGTTCTACGAGCAGTACTTC
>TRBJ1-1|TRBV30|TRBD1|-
CAWSNTGVTEAFF
TGTGCCTGGAGTAATACAGGGGTTACTGAAGCTTTCTTT
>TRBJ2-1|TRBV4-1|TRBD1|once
CASSQEVRGSYNEQFF
TGCGCCAGCAGCCAAGAGGTCAGGGGGTCCTACAATGAGCAGTTCTTC
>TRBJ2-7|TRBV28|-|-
CASSLQAYEQYF
TGTGCCAGCAGTTTACAGGCCTACGAGCAGTACTTC
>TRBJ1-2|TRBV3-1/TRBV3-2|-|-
CASSQLRRAGYTF
TGTGCCAGCAGCCAATTGAGGCGAGCTGGCTACACCTTC
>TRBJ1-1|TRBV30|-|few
CAWSRAGFASRAFF
TGTGCCTGGAGTCGGGCAGGGTTTGCCTCCAGAGCTTTCTTT
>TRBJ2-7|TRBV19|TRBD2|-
CASSIGLAREQYF
TGTGCCAGTAGTATCGGACTAGCGCGAGAGCAGTACTTC
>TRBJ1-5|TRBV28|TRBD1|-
CASSSLTGGGNQPQHF
TGTGCCAGCAGTTCACTGACAGGGGGCGGTAATCAGCCCCAGCATTTT
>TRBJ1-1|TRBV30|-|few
CAWSPGTQAFF
TGTGCCTGGAGCCCAGGAACCCAAGCTTTCTTT
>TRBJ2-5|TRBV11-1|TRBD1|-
CASSNGPGGYF
TGTGCCAGCAGCAATGGACCAGGGGGATACTTC
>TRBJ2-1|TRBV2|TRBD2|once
CASTSGRAYNEQFF
TGTGCCAGCACCAGCGGGAGGGCTTACAATGAGCAGTTCTTC
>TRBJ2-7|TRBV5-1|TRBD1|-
CASSLGDSSYEQYF
TGCGCCAGCAGCTTGGGGGACAGCTCCTACGAGCAGTACTTC
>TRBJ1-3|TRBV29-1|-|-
CSVVTNGNTIYF
TGCAGCGTTGTGACAAATGGAAACACCATATATTTT
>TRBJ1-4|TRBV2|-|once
CASNRVIGEKLFF
TGTGCCAGCAACAGGGTTATTGGGGAAAAACTGTTTTTT
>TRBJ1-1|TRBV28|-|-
CASVTAGNTEAFF
TGTGCCAGCGTTACAGCGGGGAACACTGAAGCTTTCTTT
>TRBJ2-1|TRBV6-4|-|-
CASSQNTGLPEQFF
TGTGCCAGCAGTCAAAATACAGGGTTACCTGAGCAGTTCTTC
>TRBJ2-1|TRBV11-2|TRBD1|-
CASSLGQGASPSYNEQFF
TGTGCCAGCAGCTTGGGACAGGGAGCATCCCCCTCCTACAATGAGCAGTTCTTC
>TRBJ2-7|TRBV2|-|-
CASITRRGAYEQYF
TGTGCCAGCATTACCCGGAGAGGCGCCTACGAGCAGTACTTC
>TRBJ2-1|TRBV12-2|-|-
CASRLGAAGGLSYNEQFF
TGTGCAAGTCGCTTGGGGGCAGCGGGAGGTCTCTCCTACAATGAGCAGTTCTTC
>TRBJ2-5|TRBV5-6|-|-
CASSPPAGEETQYF
TGTGCCAGCAGCCCTCCCGCAGGGGAAGAGACCCAGTACTTC